These T cell receptor beta chains were read from a single sample in a study of T-cell memory formation after mild COVID-19. TCRdb recomputed calls from the 5' RACE reads with MiXCR, one row per CDR3 protein. The sample yields around 450,000 distinct CDR3 sequences, 20% to 30% seen once. Input material: PBMCs or a T cell subset sorted from them (not recorded which). These receptors were collected from an adult woman who had mild COVID-19 (a few samples of this study predate the infection). Cell type and time point are not known. The CDR3 runs from the conserved cysteine through the conserved F or W. The D gene is left open where the match is weak. Clone size is not always given. Where it is, it says once, few, many or a class for expanded clones.

v_gene: TRBV29-1; d_gene: .; abundance: few; len: 14; j_gene: TRBJ2-5; CDR3nt: TGCAGCGTTGAGGGGGCGACACAAGGGGAGACCCAGTACTTC; CDR3aa: CSVEGATQGETQYF
v_gene: TRBV20-1; d_gene: .; abundance: .; len: 12; j_gene: TRBJ2-1; CDR3nt: TGCAGTATCGAGCGTGTATACAATGAGCAGTTCTTC; CDR3aa: CSIERVYNEQFF
v_gene: TRBV7-6; d_gene: TRBD1; abundance: .; len: 16; j_gene: TRBJ1-4; CDR3nt: TGTGCCAGCAGCTTACTCTCCGGGACAGGCAAGGGAAAACTGTTTTTT; CDR3aa: CASSLLSGTGKGKLFF
v_gene: TRBV2; d_gene: .; abundance: few; len: 13; j_gene: TRBJ1-2; CDR3nt: TGTGCCAGCAGTGATCCGAGGGGCTATGGCTACACCTTC; CDR3aa: CASSDPRGYGYTF
v_gene: TRBV6-5; d_gene: .; abundance: few; len: 13; j_gene: TRBJ1-4; CDR3nt: TGTGCCAGCACCATGGGTCAGGGGCAGAAACTGTTTTTT; CDR3aa: CASTMGQGQKLFF
v_gene: TRBV7-2; d_gene: TRBD2; abundance: few; len: 15; j_gene: TRBJ2-3; CDR3nt: TGTGCCAGCACCATTGGTAGCGGGAGCACAGATACGCAGTATTTT; CDR3aa: CASTIGSGSTDTQYF
v_gene: TRBV21-1; d_gene: .; abundance: .; len: 16; j_gene: TRBJ2-3; CDR3nt: TGTGCCAGCAGCAAAAAGTCCAGGGAAAACACAGATACGCAGTATTTT; CDR3aa: CASSKKSRENTDTQYF
v_gene: TRBV20-1; d_gene: .; abundance: .; len: 13; j_gene: TRBJ1-2; CDR3nt: TGCAGTGCTAGGTTGACAGTAAACTATGGCTACACCTTC; CDR3aa: CSARLTVNYGYTF
v_gene: TRBV7-9; d_gene: .; abundance: few; len: 15; j_gene: TRBJ2-3; CDR3nt: TGTGCCAGCAGCTCCGGGGGATCGAGCACAGATACGCAGTATTTT; CDR3aa: CASSSGGSSTDTQYF
v_gene: TRBV2; d_gene: .; abundance: few; len: 15; j_gene: TRBJ1-1; CDR3nt: TGTGCCAGCAGACCTATACGGGAGGGGAACACTGAAGCTTTCTTT; CDR3aa: CASRPIREGNTEAFF
v_gene: TRBV7-9; d_gene: TRBD2; abundance: many; len: 16; j_gene: TRBJ2-7; CDR3nt: TGTGCCAGCAGCTCCGTTAGCGGGAGGGCTGTTGACGAGCAGTACTTC; CDR3aa: CASSSVSGRAVDEQYF
v_gene: TRBV12-3/TRBV12-4; d_gene: .; abundance: few; len: 14; j_gene: TRBJ2-4; CDR3nt: TGTGCCAGCAGTTTGTCAGGGGCCAAAAACATTCAGTACTTC; CDR3aa: CASSLSGAKNIQYF
v_gene: TRBV2; d_gene: TRBD1; abundance: .; len: 15; j_gene: TRBJ2-3; CDR3nt: TGTGCCAGCGAAGGGGGCAGGGGCCCCACAGATACGCAGTATTTT; CDR3aa: CASEGGRGPTDTQYF
v_gene: TRBV29-1; d_gene: .; abundance: .; len: 10; j_gene: TRBJ1-3; CDR3nt: TGCAGCTGGTTTGGAAACACCATATATTTT; CDR3aa: CSWFGNTIYF
v_gene: TRBV5-5; d_gene: .; abundance: .; len: 15; j_gene: TRBJ2-7; CDR3nt: TGTGCCAGCAGCTTGAGGCGGGGACCAATCTACGAGCAGTACTTC; CDR3aa: CASSLRRGPIYEQYF
v_gene: TRBV30; d_gene: .; abundance: few; len: 16; j_gene: TRBJ2-3; CDR3nt: TGTGCCTGGAGTGTATTCGGGGGATCTAGCACAGATACGCAGTATTTT; CDR3aa: CAWSVFGGSSTDTQYF
v_gene: TRBV7-9; d_gene: TRBD1; abundance: .; len: 15; j_gene: TRBJ2-5; CDR3nt: TGTGCCAGCAGCTTAGCACAGGGGGTTCAAGAGACCCAGTACTTC; CDR3aa: CASSLAQGVQETQYF
v_gene: TRBV12-3/TRBV12-4; d_gene: .; abundance: .; len: 14; j_gene: TRBJ2-5; CDR3nt: TGTGCCAGCAGTTTCACAGGGGCGGGGGAGACCCAGTACTTC; CDR3aa: CASSFTGAGETQYF
v_gene: TRBV4-1; d_gene: TRBD1; abundance: many; len: 17; j_gene: TRBJ1-1; CDR3nt: TGCGCCAGCAGCTCCCTAGGGGACAGGGTAATGAACACTGAAGCTTTCTTT; CDR3aa: CASSSLGDRVMNTEAFF
v_gene: TRBV11-2; d_gene: TRBD1; abundance: few; len: 15; j_gene: TRBJ1-2; CDR3nt: TGTGCCAGCAGCTCGCCGGGACAGGGGGCGCCTAGCTACACCTTC; CDR3aa: CASSSPGQGAPSYTF
v_gene: TRBV12-3/TRBV12-4; d_gene: .; abundance: few; len: 14; j_gene: TRBJ1-1; CDR3nt: TGTGCCAGCAGATCGATCTCAGGGGTCCAAAAGCTACTCTTT; CDR3aa: CASRSISGVQKLLF
v_gene: TRBV29-1; d_gene: .; abundance: .; len: 15; j_gene: TRBJ1-2; CDR3nt: TGCAGCGTTGAAGATAGGCCAGGACCTTACTATGGCTACACCTTC; CDR3aa: CSVEDRPGPYYGYTF
v_gene: TRBV7-9; d_gene: TRBD2; abundance: few; len: 17; j_gene: TRBJ2-5; CDR3nt: TGTGCCAGCAGCCAACAGATCTTAGCGGGAGGGACGGAGACCCAGTACTTC; CDR3aa: CASSQQILAGGTETQYF
v_gene: TRBV12-3/TRBV12-4; d_gene: .; abundance: many; len: 14; j_gene: TRBJ1-2; CDR3nt: TGTGCCACCTCTAGATTGAGGAGAAACTATGGCTACACCTTC; CDR3aa: CATSRLRRNYGYTF
v_gene: TRBV6-1; d_gene: TRBD2; abundance: few; len: 16; j_gene: TRBJ2-3; CDR3nt: TGTGCCAGCAGTGAACCGACTAGCGGGGGGAAGGATACGCAGTATTTT; CDR3aa: CASSEPTSGGKDTQYF
v_gene: TRBV4-3; d_gene: TRBD1; abundance: many; len: 15; j_gene: TRBJ1-2; CDR3nt: TGCGCCAGCAGCCAAGGACAGGGAAGTAACTATGGCTACACCTTC; CDR3aa: CASSQGQGSNYGYTF
v_gene: TRBV11-3; d_gene: .; abundance: .; len: 14; j_gene: TRBJ2-7; CDR3nt: TGTGCCAGCAGCTTACAGGGGGGTCCCTACGAGCAGTACTTC; CDR3aa: CASSLQGGPYEQYF
v_gene: TRBV14; d_gene: .; abundance: few; len: 14; j_gene: TRBJ1-1; CDR3nt: TGTGCCAGCAGTCGCCTTGGGGGAGCCAATGAAGCTTTCTTT; CDR3aa: CASSRLGGANEAFF
v_gene: TRBV7-8; d_gene: TRBD2; abundance: .; len: 17; j_gene: TRBJ2-1; CDR3nt: TGTGCCAGCAATGGGGGACTAGCGGGGAGCTCCTACAATGAGCAGTTCTTC; CDR3aa: CASNGGLAGSSYNEQFF
v_gene: TRBV24-1; d_gene: TRBD1; abundance: .; len: 13; j_gene: TRBJ2-1; CDR3nt: TGTGCCACAACCGGACAGGACCACAATGAGCAGTTCTTC; CDR3aa: CATTGQDHNEQFF
v_gene: TRBV6-6; d_gene: .; abundance: few; len: 12; j_gene: TRBJ2-3; CDR3nt: TGTGCCAGCAGTCCGTCGACTCCTGCGCAGTATTTT; CDR3aa: CASSPSTPAQYF
v_gene: TRBV4-3; d_gene: TRBD2; abundance: few; len: 14; j_gene: TRBJ2-1; CDR3nt: TGCGCCAGCAGCCGAGGACTAGCGATCAATGAGCAGTTCTTC; CDR3aa: CASSRGLAINEQFF
v_gene: TRBV28; d_gene: .; abundance: few; len: 15; j_gene: TRBJ1-2; CDR3nt: TGTGCCACCCTACTCCGCCAGCCGGGCGGCTATGGCTACACCTTC; CDR3aa: CATLLRQPGGYGYTF
v_gene: TRBV6-4; d_gene: .; abundance: .; len: 16; j_gene: TRBJ2-3; CDR3nt: TGTGCCAGCAGTGACTCGAGCGCCGCCAGCACAGATACGCAGTATTTT; CDR3aa: CASSDSSAASTDTQYF
v_gene: TRBV2; d_gene: .; abundance: few; len: 13; j_gene: TRBJ2-3; CDR3nt: TGTGCCAGCAGCTCACTAGAAACAGATACGCAGTATTTT; CDR3aa: CASSSLETDTQYF
v_gene: TRBV12-3/TRBV12-4; d_gene: .; abundance: .; len: 12; j_gene: TRBJ1-2; CDR3nt: TGTGCCAGCAGTTTCCGGGGGCATGGCTACACCTTC; CDR3aa: CASSFRGHGYTF
v_gene: TRBV20-1; d_gene: .; abundance: .; len: 13; j_gene: TRBJ2-7; CDR3nt: TGCAGTGCTAGAGTTACGGGGAAATACGAGCAGTACTTC; CDR3aa: CSARVTGKYEQYF
v_gene: TRBV5-1; d_gene: TRBD1; abundance: .; len: 16; j_gene: TRBJ2-5; CDR3nt: TGCGCCAGCACCCGCGACGGGACAGGGAAATGGGAGACCCAGTACTTC; CDR3aa: CASTRDGTGKWETQYF
v_gene: TRBV4-3; d_gene: TRBD1; abundance: few; len: 15; j_gene: TRBJ1-1; CDR3nt: TGCGCCAGCAGAAGGGACAGATCCTTGAACACTGAAGCTTTCTTT; CDR3aa: CASRRDRSLNTEAFF
v_gene: TRBV5-4; d_gene: .; abundance: .; len: 13; j_gene: TRBJ2-7; CDR3nt: TGTGCCAGCAGGGACACTCGGTCCTACGAGCAGTACTTC; CDR3aa: CASRDTRSYEQYF
v_gene: TRBV7-2; d_gene: TRBD2; abundance: few; len: 17; j_gene: TRBJ2-3; CDR3nt: TGTGCCAGCCCTAGAGGGGATAGCGGGAGTGACGCAGATACGCAGTATTTT; CDR3aa: CASPRGDSGSDADTQYF
v_gene: TRBV15; d_gene: TRBD1; abundance: .; len: 13; j_gene: TRBJ2-7; CDR3nt: TGTGCCACCAGCAGAAGACAGGGGTACGAGCAGTACTTC; CDR3aa: CATSRRQGYEQYF
v_gene: TRBV5-1; d_gene: .; abundance: few; len: 13; j_gene: TRBJ2-3; CDR3nt: TGCGCCAGCAGCGCAGACGGGACGAATACGCAGTATTTT; CDR3aa: CASSADGTNTQYF
v_gene: TRBV14; d_gene: .; abundance: .; len: 13; j_gene: TRBJ2-2; CDR3nt: TGTGCCAGCAGCCAACCGGGGGCCGGGGAGCTGTTTTTT; CDR3aa: CASSQPGAGELFF
v_gene: TRBV4-1; d_gene: .; abundance: .; len: 14; j_gene: TRBJ2-2; CDR3nt: TGCGCCAGCGCCGAGGGGGGGGCCGACCGGGAGCTGTTTTTT; CDR3aa: CASAEGGADRELFF
v_gene: TRBV12-3/TRBV12-4; d_gene: TRBD1; abundance: many; len: 14; j_gene: TRBJ1-4; CDR3nt: TGTGCCAGCAGATCCGGGACAGGGAGAGAAAAACTGTTTTTT; CDR3aa: CASRSGTGREKLFF
v_gene: TRBV7-3; d_gene: .; abundance: .; len: 14; j_gene: TRBJ1-2; CDR3nt: TGTGCCAGCAGCTTAACAGCACAAGAGTATGGCTACACCTTC; CDR3aa: CASSLTAQEYGYTF
v_gene: TRBV9; d_gene: TRBD2; abundance: few; len: 17; j_gene: TRBJ2-1; CDR3nt: TGTGCCAGCAGCGTAGATACTGCTAGCGGGGACTACAATGAGCAGTTCTTC; CDR3aa: CASSVDTASGDYNEQFF
v_gene: TRBV11-2; d_gene: .; abundance: .; len: 15; j_gene: TRBJ2-1; CDR3nt: TGTGCCAGCAGCTCCATAATTCAGGGGAACAATGAGCAGTTCTTC; CDR3aa: CASSSIIQGNNEQFF
v_gene: TRBV7-9; d_gene: .; abundance: .; len: 12; j_gene: TRBJ2-7; CDR3nt: TGTGCCAGCAGCTTCACCCAGGCGGAGCAGTACTTC; CDR3aa: CASSFTQAEQYF
v_gene: TRBV9; d_gene: TRBD1; abundance: .; len: 19; j_gene: TRBJ2-3; CDR3nt: TGTGCCAGCAGCGTAGTACCAGGACAGGGGATCCCAGACACAGATACGCAGTATTTT; CDR3aa: CASSVVPGQGIPDTDTQYF
v_gene: TRBV7-3; d_gene: .; abundance: few; len: 14; j_gene: TRBJ1-1; CDR3nt: TGTGCCAGCAGCGTAGAAGCAGGGAACACTGAAGCTTTCTTT; CDR3aa: CASSVEAGNTEAFF
v_gene: TRBV2; d_gene: TRBD1; abundance: few; len: 18; j_gene: TRBJ1-5; CDR3nt: TGTGCCAGCAGCTTAGTCCCCGACAGGGGCCCCAGCAATCAGCCCCAGCATTTT; CDR3aa: CASSLVPDRGPSNQPQHF
v_gene: TRBV5-5; d_gene: .; abundance: few; len: 11; j_gene: TRBJ2-7; CDR3nt: TGTGCCAGCAGCTTGGAGGACGAGCAGTACTTC; CDR3aa: CASSLEDEQYF
v_gene: TRBV5-1; d_gene: TRBD1; abundance: .; len: 17; j_gene: TRBJ2-3; CDR3nt: TGCGCCAGCCGACGGACAGGCCCCCTGTTCCTACCAGATACGCAGTATTTT; CDR3aa: CASRRTGPLFLPDTQYF
v_gene: TRBV12-3/TRBV12-4; d_gene: .; abundance: .; len: 13; j_gene: TRBJ1-1; CDR3nt: TGTGCCAGCAGTTGGAGTTTGAACACTGAAGCTTTCTTT; CDR3aa: CASSWSLNTEAFF
v_gene: TRBV7-9; d_gene: TRBD2; abundance: few; len: 14; j_gene: TRBJ2-1; CDR3nt: TGTGCCAGCAGCTGGATTAGCGGGGTGGATGAGCAGTTCTTC; CDR3aa: CASSWISGVDEQFF